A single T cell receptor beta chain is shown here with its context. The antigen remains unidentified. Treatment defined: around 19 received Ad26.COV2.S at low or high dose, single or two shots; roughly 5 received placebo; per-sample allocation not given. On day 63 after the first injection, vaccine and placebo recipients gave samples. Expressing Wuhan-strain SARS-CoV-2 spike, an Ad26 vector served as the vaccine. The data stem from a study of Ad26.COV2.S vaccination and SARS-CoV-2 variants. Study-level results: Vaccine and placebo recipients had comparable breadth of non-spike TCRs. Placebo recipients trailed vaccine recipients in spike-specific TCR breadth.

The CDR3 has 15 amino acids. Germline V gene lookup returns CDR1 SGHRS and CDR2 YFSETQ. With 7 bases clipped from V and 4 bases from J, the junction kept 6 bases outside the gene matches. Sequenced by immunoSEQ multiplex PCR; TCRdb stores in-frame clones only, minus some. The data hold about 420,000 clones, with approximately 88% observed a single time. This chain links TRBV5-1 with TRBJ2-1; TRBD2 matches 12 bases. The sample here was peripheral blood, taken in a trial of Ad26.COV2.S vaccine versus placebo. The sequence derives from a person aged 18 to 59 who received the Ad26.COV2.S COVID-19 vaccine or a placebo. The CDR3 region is CASASTSGGYNEQFF. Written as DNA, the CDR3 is TGCGCCAGCGCCTCGACTAGCGGGGGTTACAATGAGCAGTTCTTC.